The clone carrying this T cell receptor delta chain has just a few counts. Its target is unknown. The data originate from a study of Vδ1+ human thymocytes. Study results and limitations: Thymic TRG and TRD repertoires appeared highly polyclonal, with Gaussian CDR3 length distributions.

V was pared by 1 base and J by 2 bases, with 17 bases of the junction left unmatched. The CDR3 is 20 residues long. Germline CDR1 TSWWSYY, CDR2 QGS. The template was reverse-transcribed extracted RNA. CDR3 amplicons came from multiplex PCR with pooled V-gene forward and constant-region reverse primers. TCRdb re-called clones from the multiplex PCR reads using CATT. The sample records around 76,000 delta-chain clones, more than 30% being singletons. Sequenced sample: Vdelta1+ gamma-delta thymocytes from the thymus. Subset given: FACS-sorted CD3+ TCRalphabeta- TCRVdelta1+ TCRVdelta2- thymocytes. This clonotype was obtained from a boy under two years old who had congenital heart surgery. This chain joins TRDV1 and TRDJ1, with 9 bases fitting TRDD2. The DNA of the CDR3 is TGTGCTCTTGGGGAACCCTTCCTACGAGTTGGATTCTGGAAGACCGATAAACTCATCTTT. Its translation is CALGEPFLRVGFWKTDKLIF.